This record looks at one T cell receptor beta chain sequence and its context. Its antigen is not known. This sample was taken from a study of vaccination effects on CD4 cells after COVID-19. This table comes from immunoSEQ multiplex PCR, and its TCRdb copy is limited to in-frame clones, with some not included. This table holds tens of thousands of clones, 70% to 75% found once. Antigen-specific CD4+ T cells were expanded (with viral peptide pools) by the ViraFEST assay ahead of sequencing. Isolation of CD4+ T cells took place after less than 12 days of culture. Participants each got two BNT162b2 or mRNA-1273 vaccine doses. The source of this sequence is a human donor who received a COVID-19 vaccine. The input for sequencing was CD4+ T cells from PBMCs cultured with HCoV-229E spike peptides, taken after COVID-19 vaccination.

In nucleotides, the CDR3 is TGTGCCAGCGTCCAGGACAGGGCAAAAGAGACCCAGTACTTC. Translation gives CASVQDRAKETQYF. The rearrangement links TRBV7-2 to TRBJ2-5; 8 bases map to TRBD1. Germline values: CDR1 SGHTA, CDR2 FQGNSA. The CDR3 has 14 amino acids. With V trimmed by 8 bases and J by 3 bases, 8 bases remained unmatched.